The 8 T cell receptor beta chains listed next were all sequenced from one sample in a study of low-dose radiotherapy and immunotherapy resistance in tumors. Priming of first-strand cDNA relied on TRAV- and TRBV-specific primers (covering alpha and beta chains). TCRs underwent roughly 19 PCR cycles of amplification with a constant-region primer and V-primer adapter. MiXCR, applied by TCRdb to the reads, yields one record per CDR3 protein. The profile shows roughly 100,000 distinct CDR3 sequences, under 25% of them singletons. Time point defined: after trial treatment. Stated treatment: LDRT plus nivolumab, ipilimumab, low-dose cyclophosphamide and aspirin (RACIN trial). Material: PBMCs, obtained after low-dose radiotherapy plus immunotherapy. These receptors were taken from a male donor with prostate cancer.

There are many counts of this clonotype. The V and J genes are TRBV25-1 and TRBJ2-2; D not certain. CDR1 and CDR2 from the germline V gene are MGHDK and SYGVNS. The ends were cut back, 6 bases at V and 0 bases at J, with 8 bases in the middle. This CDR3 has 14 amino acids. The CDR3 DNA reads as TGTGCCAGCAGCCCCCAGGCGAACACCGGGGAGCTGTTTTTT. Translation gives CASSPQANTGELFF.

This CDR3 is CASSPEGWLSNEQFF. The CDR3 coding sequence is TGTGCCAGCTCACCAGAGGGTTGGTTAAGCAATGAGCAGTTCTTC. The V gene is TRBV18, the J gene TRBJ2-1; possible D gene TRBD2, 5 bases. The germline CDR1 and CDR2 sequences are KGHSH and LQKENI. V lost 2 bases and J lost 6, with 14 bases in between. The CDR3 totals 15 residues.

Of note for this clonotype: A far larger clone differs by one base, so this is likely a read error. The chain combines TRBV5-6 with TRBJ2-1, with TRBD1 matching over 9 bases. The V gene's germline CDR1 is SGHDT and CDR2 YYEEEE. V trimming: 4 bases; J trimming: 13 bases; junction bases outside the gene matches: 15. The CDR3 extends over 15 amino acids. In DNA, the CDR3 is TGTGCCAGCAGCCCGACGACAGGGGGTGGGGAGACCCAGTTCTTC. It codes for CASSPTTGGGETQFF.

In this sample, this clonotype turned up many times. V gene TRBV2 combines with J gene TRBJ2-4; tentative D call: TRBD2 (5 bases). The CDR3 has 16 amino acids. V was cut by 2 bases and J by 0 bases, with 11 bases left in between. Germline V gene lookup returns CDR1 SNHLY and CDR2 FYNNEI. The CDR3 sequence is CASSEMYGVAKNIQYF. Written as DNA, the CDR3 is TGTGCCAGCAGTGAAATGTACGGGGTAGCCAAAAACATTCAGTACTTC.

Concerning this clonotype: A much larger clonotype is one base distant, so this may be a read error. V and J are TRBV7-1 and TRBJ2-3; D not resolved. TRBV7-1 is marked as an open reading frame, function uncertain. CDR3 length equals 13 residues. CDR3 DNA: TGTGCCTGCAGCTCGATGGGTGGAGATACGCAGTATTTT. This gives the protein CACSSMGGDTQYF.

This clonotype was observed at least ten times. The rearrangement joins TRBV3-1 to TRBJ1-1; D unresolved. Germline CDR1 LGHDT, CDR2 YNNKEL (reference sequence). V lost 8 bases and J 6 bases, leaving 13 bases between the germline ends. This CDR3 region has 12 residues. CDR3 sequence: CASSPVGAEAFF. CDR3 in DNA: TGTGCCAGCTCCCCCGTGGGAGCTGAAGCTTTCTTT.

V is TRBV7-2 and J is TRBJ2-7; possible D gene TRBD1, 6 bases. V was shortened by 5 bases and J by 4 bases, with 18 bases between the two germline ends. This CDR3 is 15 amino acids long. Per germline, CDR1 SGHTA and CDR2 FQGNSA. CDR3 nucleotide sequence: TGTGCCAGCAGCCCGAAGGCTGGGGGCGAGTACGAGCAGTACTTC. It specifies CASSPKAGGEYEQYF.

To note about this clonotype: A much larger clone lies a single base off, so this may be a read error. CDR3 sequence (DNA): TGTGCCAGCAGCGTGGGACAGGGGTTGGCCGGGGAGCTGTATTTT. This codes for CASSVGQGLAGELYF. V usage is TRBV7-3 and J usage is TRBJ2-2; 10 nucleotides align to TRBD1. This CDR3 is built from 15 residues. The germline gives CDR1 SGHTA, CDR2 FQGTGA.